These 10 T cell receptor beta chains were all obtained from the same sample, sequenced in a study of T cell responses to AZD1222 COVID-19 vaccine. Libraries were prepared by immunoSEQ multiplex PCR; TCRdb keeps only in-frame clonotypes and omits some of them. The repertoire includes fewer than 150,000 clones, 85% to 90% of them detected once, and 3% to 4.5% sits in the top ten. Sample: peripheral blood, taken on day 0 of AZD1222 vaccination. The receptors come from an adult in good health.

This CDR3 reads CAAGQNTGELFF. The CDR3 nucleotides are TGTGCCGCGGGACAGAACACCGGGGAGCTGTTTTTT. V usage is TRBV24-1 and J usage is TRBJ2-2, with D perhaps assigned TRBD1 or TRBD2 (6 bases each). Deletions cut 12 bases from V and 1 base from J, with 8 bases between. The germline gives CDR1 KGHDR, CDR2 SFDVKD. This CDR3 contains 12 residues.

Here the CDR3 reads CASSQEIPGQGSEQYF. As DNA, the CDR3 is TGCGCCAGCAGCCAAGAAATCCCGGGACAGGGTTCCGAGCAGTACTTC. The rearrangement uses TRBV4-3 and TRBJ2-7; the match to TRBD1 covers 9 bases. This CDR3 region has 16 residues. Germline V gene data show CDR1 as LGHNA and CDR2 as YSLEER. The V segment lost 0 bases and the J segment 6 bases; nucleotides outside the gene matches: 9.

This chain uses TRBV15 with TRBJ1-3; D gene uncertain. CDR1 LNHNV and CDR2 YYDKDF come from the germline V gene (reference sequence). V was shortened by 1 base and J by 4 bases, with 11 bases between the two germline ends. The CDR3 runs 15 residues. The CDR3 reads CATSRGEIGGNTIYF. CDR3 bases: TGTGCCACCAGCAGAGGGGAGATCGGCGGAAACACCATATATTTT.

The chain has TRBV7-7 and TRBJ2-2; TRBD2 might be the D (5 bases). CDR3 size: 16 residues. The germline V gene has CDR1 SSHAT and CDR2 FNYEAQ (reference sequence). Between the trimmed V and J ends, which lost 4 bases and 4 bases, there was a span of 16 bases. The CDR3 sequence is CASSSLERSGTGELFF. DNA for the CDR3: TGTGCCAGCAGCTCACTTGAGCGGTCGGGCACCGGGGAGCTGTTTTTT.

This clone was seen once. The rearrangement links TRBV6-4 to TRBJ2-3; TRBD2 agrees at 10 bases. CDR1 and CDR2 from the germline V gene are MRHNA and SNTAGT. V shed 1 base and J 6 bases; nucleotides not matched to a gene: 4. The CDR3 sequence is 15 residues long. The CDR3 spells CASSDLAGGKDTQYF. CDR3 nucleotides: TGTGCCAGCAGTGACTTAGCGGGAGGCAAGGATACGCAGTATTTT.

The rearrangement links TRBV7-2 to TRBJ1-2, with D unclear. This CDR3 has 14 amino acids. V was clipped by 4 bases and J by 4 bases, with 13 bases between them. The V gene's germline CDR1 is SGHTA and CDR2 FQGNSA. In nucleotides, the CDR3 is TGTGCCAGCAGCTCGCCCCCAGCCCTCTATGGCTACACCTTC. Protein sequence: CASSSPPALYGYTF.

The chain joins TRBV29-1 to TRBJ2-1, with TRBD1 matching 9 bases. The CDR3 loop spans 12 amino acids. V gave up 6 bases and J gave up 7 bases; unmatched junction bases: 4. Per germline, CDR1 SQVTM and CDR2 ANQGSEA. CDR3 DNA: TGCAGCGTCGGGACAGGGATGAATGAGCAGTTCTTC. Translation: CSVGTGMNEQFF.

CDR3 residues: CASSLVGWQGGMNTEAFF. The DNA for the CDR3 is TGTGCCAGCAGCTTAGTGGGATGGCAGGGGGGCATGAACACTGAAGCTTTCTTT. The chain recombines TRBV7-9 with TRBJ1-1, with 7 bases matching TRBD1. Germline V gene data show CDR1 as SEHNR and CDR2 as FQNEAQ (reference sequence). The CDR3 has 18 residues. With 1 base clipped from V and 0 bases from J, the junction kept 11 bases outside the gene matches.

This chain connects TRBV10-3 to TRBJ2-3, with TRBD1 matching 12 bases. CDR1 and CDR2 (germline): ENHRY, SYGVKD. CDR3 length: 17 residues. The V and J ends lost 6 bases and 3 bases, in that order; junction bases with no gene match: 10. DNA of the CDR3: TGTGCCATCAGAAAAACCGGGACAGGGGGCGAGACAGATACGCAGTATTTT. Its translation is CAIRKTGTGGETDTQYF.

The chain employs TRBV10-3 and TRBJ1-5, with 8 bases matching TRBD1. The CDR3 length is 19 residues. Trimming at V came to 6 bases and at J to 4 bases, leaving 20 bases not matched to a gene. CDR1 is ENHRY, CDR2 SYGVKD, per germline. CDR3 nucleotide sequence: TGTGCCATCAGGGGACTGGACAGGGCGCGCGGTGGGAGAAATCAGCCCCAGCATTTT. Protein sequence: CAIRGLDRARGGRNQPQHF.